The 7 T cell receptor beta chains presented below share a single source sample, sequenced in a study of vaccination and CD4 T cells after COVID-19 (dated 2022 in TCRdb). Read against the paper, the sample's treatment or condition label means: roughly nine-day PBMC culture with coronavirus spike peptide pools or control peptides (ViraFEST assay). Library generation was performed with PCR. The sequencer listed for this sample is Illumina iSeq 100. DNA from cultured CD4+ T cells was subjected to TCR sequencing with the Oncomine TCR Beta short-read assay at the Johns Hopkins FTIC core. TCRdb reprocessed the public reads (quality trimming at Q25 with fastp, clone calling with MiXCR) and kept in-frame beta chains. Each CDR3 protein appears once, grouped with its most common genes and DNA. This sample gives approximately 14,000 distinct CDR3 sequences in total; about 70% of them show up just once. 15% to 20% of the sample is in the top ten clones.

The antigens for these receptors are not known. Sequencing used CD4+ T cells from blood, cultured in vitro. Receptors were obtained from a human donor who had recovered from COVID-19.

This clonotype was recorded only once. The rearrangement joins TRBV7-2 to TRBJ2-2; D uncertain. V was cut by 4 bases and J by 6 bases, with 15 bases left in between. The CDR3 consists of 15 residues. Germline CDR1 and CDR2: SGHTA and FQGNSA. CDR3 nucleotide sequence: TGTGCCAGCAGCTCTGGGCAGAATATGGCCGGGGAGCTGTTTTTT. This encodes CASSSGQNMAGELFF.

The rearrangement uses TRBV15 and TRBJ1-6; weak D call: TRBD1 (5 bases). The length of the CDR3 is 14 residues. V was trimmed by 2 bases and J by 6 bases, leaving 8 bases between them. The germline CDR1 and CDR2 sequences are LNHNV and YYDKDF (reference sequence). CDR3 nucleotide sequence: TGTGCCACCAGCAGATACGGGGCTAATTCACCCCTCCACTTT. The encoded protein is CATSRYGANSPLHF.

V usage is TRBV7-9 and J usage is TRBJ1-1, with D possibly matching TRBD1 (5 bases). Between the trimmed V and J ends, which lost 3 bases and 2 bases, there was a span of 10 bases. Germline CDR1 reads SEHNR; CDR2 reads FQNEAQ (reference sequence). This CDR3 comprises 14 residues. CDR3 sequence reads: CASSLLTVNTEAFF. CDR3 nucleotide sequence: TGTGCCAGCAGCTTGTTGACAGTAAACACTGAAGCTTTCTTT.

Judged by abundance, this clonotype is medium-sized. V and J are TRBV20-1 and TRBJ2-3, with no clear D. Germline V gene sequence: CDR1 DFQATT, CDR2 SNEGSKA (reference sequence). There are 15 residues in the CDR3. Trimming took 0 bases from V and 0 from J, leaving 10 bases between them. The chain's CDR3 is CSARDRRSSTDTQYF. DNA of the CDR3: TGCAGTGCTAGAGACCGTCGATCCAGCACAGATACGCAGTATTTT.

The CDR3 loop is CASSFRQPGYSNQPQHF. CDR3 sequence (DNA): TGTGCCAGCAGCTTCAGACAGCCTGGTTATAGCAATCAGCCCCAGCATTTT. The J gene is TRBJ1-5, the V gene TRBV5-4, with D perhaps TRBD1 (5 bases). Trimming pared 2 bases from V and 0 bases from J, leaving 15 bases between. The germline V gene has CDR1 SGHNT and CDR2 YYREEE (reference sequence). The CDR3 extends over 17 amino acids.

This chain joins TRBV27 and TRBJ1-2; perhaps TRBD1 as D (6 bases). Germline V lookup: CDR1 MNHEY, CDR2 SMNVEV (reference sequence). Trimming removed 8 bases at V and 4 bases at J, with 26 bases between. The CDR3 has 17 amino acids. The CDR3 loop is CASRRGFGRWTVYGYTF. The CDR3 DNA follows: TGTGCCAGCCGGAGGGGCTTCGGGAGATGGACAGTCTATGGCTACACCTTC.

This clonotype appeared a single time. V and J are TRBV28 and TRBJ1-5; 8 bases line up with TRBD1. Germline V gives CDR1 MDHEN, CDR2 SYDVKM. V was pared by 4 bases and J by 6 bases, with 8 bases of the junction left unmatched. The CDR3 sequence is 15 residues long. CDR3 bases: TGTGCCAGCAGTTACCCAGGGGGCCTGGCTCAGCCCCAGCATTTT. It yields the protein CASSYPGGLAQPQHF. The full variable domain, its missing parts supplied by reference TRBV28 and TRBJ1-5, is DVKVTQSSRYLVKRTGEKVFLECVQDMDHENMFWYRQDPGLGLRLIYFSYDVKMKEKGDIPEGYSVSREKKERFSLILESASTNQTSMYLCASSYPGGLAQPQHFGDGTRLSIL.